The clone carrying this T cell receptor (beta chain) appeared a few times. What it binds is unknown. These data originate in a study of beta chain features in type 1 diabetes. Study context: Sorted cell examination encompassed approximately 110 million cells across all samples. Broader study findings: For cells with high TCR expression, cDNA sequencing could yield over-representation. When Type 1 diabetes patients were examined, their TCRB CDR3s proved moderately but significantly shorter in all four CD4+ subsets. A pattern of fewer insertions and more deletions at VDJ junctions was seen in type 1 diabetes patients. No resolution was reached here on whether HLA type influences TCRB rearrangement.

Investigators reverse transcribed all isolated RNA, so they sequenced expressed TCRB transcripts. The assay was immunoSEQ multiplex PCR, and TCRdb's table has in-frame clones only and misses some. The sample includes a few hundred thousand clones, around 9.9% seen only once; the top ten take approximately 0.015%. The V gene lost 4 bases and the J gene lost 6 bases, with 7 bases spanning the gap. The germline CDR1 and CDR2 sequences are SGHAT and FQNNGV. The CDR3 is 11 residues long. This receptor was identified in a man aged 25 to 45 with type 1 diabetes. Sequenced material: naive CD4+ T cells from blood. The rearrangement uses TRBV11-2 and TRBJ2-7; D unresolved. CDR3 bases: TGTGCCAGCAGCTCCTACCCCGAGCAGTACTTC. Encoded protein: CASSSYPEQYF.